The 3 T cell receptor beta chains presented below share a single source sample, sequenced in a study of T cell responses to AZD1222 COVID-19 vaccine. TCRdb keeps only in-frame clones here, not all; method: immunoSEQ multiplex PCR. Here the sample spans some 140,000 clones, more than 90% being singletons. The sequencing used peripheral blood, collected on day 0 of AZD1222 vaccination. These TCRs come from an adult in good health.

This chain uses TRBV14 with TRBJ1-6; no reliable D call. Germline V gives CDR1 SGHDN, CDR2 FVKESK. The CDR3 spans 14 residues. V lost 5 bases and J lost 4, with 9 bases in between. In nucleotides, the CDR3 is TGTGCCAGCAGCGTTAAGGCTTATAATTCACCCCTCCACTTT. It yields the protein CASSVKAYNSPLHF.

The chain uses TRBV19 and TRBJ2-1; D is unresolved. This CDR3 is built from 15 residues. Germline CDR1 and CDR2: LNHDA and SQIVND (reference sequence). Trimming removed 1 base at V and 4 bases at J, with 11 bases between. In nucleotides, the CDR3 is TGTGCCAGTAGTATAGGCCGGTACTCATACAATGAGCAGTTCTTC. Residues: CASSIGRYSYNEQFF.

The chain recombines TRBV25-1 with TRBJ1-2; the match to TRBD1 covers 10 bases. Germline lookup yields CDR1 MGHDK and CDR2 SYGVNS. The CDR3 runs to 14 residues. The ends lost 6 bases at V and 4 bases at J; junction bases unmatched: 5. The CDR3 reads CASSLGQGTYGYTF. Here the CDR3 DNA reads TGTGCCAGCAGCCTGGGACAGGGGACCTATGGCTACACCTTC.